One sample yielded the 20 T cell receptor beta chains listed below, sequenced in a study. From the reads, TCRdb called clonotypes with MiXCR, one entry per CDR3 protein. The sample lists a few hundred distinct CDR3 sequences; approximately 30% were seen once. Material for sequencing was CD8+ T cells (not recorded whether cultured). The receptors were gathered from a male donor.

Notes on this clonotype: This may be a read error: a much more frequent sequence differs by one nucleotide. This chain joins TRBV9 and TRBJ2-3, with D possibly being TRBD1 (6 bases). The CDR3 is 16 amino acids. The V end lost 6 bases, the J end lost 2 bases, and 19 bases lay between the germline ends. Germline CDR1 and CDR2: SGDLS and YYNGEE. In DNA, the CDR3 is TGTGCCAGCACACCAGGGGCAGGAGCCCTCACAGATACGCAGTATTTT. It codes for CASTPGAGALTDTQYF.

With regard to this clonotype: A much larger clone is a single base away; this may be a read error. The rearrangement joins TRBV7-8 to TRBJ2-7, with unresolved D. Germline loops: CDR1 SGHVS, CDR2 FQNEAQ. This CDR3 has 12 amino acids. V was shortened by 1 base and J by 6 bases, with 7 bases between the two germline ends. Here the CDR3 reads CASSLGRLEQYF. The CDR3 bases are TGTGCCAGCAGCTTAGGCAGGCTCGAGCAGTACTTC.

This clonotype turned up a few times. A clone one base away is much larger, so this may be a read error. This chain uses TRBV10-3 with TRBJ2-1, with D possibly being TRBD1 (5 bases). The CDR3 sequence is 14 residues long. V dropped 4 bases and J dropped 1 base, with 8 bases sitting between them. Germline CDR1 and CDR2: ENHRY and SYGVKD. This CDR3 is CAISGAGSYNEQFF. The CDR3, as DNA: TGTGCCATCAGTGGAGCAGGGTCCTACAATGAGCAGTTCTTC.

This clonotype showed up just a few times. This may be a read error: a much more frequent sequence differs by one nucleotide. CDR3 loop: CSVVRDNGNEQSF. The CDR3 DNA reads TGCAGCGTTGTAAGGGACAATGGGAATGAGCAGTCCTTC. This rearrangement joins TRBV29-1 to TRBJ2-1; D is possibly TRBD1 (6 bases). The CDR3 covers 13 residues. In germline, CDR1 is SQVTM, CDR2 ANQGSEA.

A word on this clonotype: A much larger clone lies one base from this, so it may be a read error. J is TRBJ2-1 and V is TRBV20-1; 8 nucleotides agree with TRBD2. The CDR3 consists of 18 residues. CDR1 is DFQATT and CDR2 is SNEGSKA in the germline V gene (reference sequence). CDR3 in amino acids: CSVRVEHGLAGSYNEQFF. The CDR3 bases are TGCAGTGTTAGAGTTGAACACGGGTTAGCGGGGTCCTACAATGAGCAGTTCTTC.

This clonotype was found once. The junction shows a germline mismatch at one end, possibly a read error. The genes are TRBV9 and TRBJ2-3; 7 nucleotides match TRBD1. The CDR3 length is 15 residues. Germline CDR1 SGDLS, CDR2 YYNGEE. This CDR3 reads CASSAEGAPPDTQYF. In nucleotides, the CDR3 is TGTGCCAGCAGCGCAGAGGGGGCGCCCCCAGATACGCAGTACTTT.

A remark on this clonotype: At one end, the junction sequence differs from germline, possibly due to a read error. DNA for the CDR3: TGTGCCAGCAGCACCAGGACAGGGAGTCCCTATGGCTACACCTTC. Protein: CASSTRTGSPYGYTF. The chain joins TRBV5-1 to TRBJ1-2, with TRBD1 identical over 8 bases. The CDR3 has 15 amino acids. The germline gives CDR1 SGHRS, CDR2 YFSETQ.

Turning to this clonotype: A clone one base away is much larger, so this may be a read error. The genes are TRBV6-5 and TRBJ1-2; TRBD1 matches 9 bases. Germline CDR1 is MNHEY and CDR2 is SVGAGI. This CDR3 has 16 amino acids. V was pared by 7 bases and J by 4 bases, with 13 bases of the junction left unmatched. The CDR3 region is CASNQVTGTGSYGYTF. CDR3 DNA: TGTGCCAGCAATCAAGTTACCGGGACAGGGTCCTATGGCTACACCTTC.

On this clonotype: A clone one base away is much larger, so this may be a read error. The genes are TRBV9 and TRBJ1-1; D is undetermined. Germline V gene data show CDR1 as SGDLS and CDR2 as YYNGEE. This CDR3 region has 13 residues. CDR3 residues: CASSTPPNTGAFF. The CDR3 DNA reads TGTGCCAGCAGCACCCCACCTAACACTGGAGCTTTCTTT. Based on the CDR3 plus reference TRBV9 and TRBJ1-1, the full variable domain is DSGVTQTPKHLITATGQRVTLRCSPRSGDLSVYWYQQSLDQGLQFLIQYYNGEERAKGNILERFSAQQFPDLHSELNLSSLELGDSALYFCASSTPPNTGAFFGQGTRLTVV.

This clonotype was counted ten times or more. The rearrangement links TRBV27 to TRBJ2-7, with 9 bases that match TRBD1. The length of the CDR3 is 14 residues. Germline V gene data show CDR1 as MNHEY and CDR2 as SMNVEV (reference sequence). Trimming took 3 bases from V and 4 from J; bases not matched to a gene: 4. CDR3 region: CASSLGTGPYEQYF. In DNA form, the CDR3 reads TGTGCCAGCAGTTTGGGGACAGGGCCGTACGAGCAGTACTTC.

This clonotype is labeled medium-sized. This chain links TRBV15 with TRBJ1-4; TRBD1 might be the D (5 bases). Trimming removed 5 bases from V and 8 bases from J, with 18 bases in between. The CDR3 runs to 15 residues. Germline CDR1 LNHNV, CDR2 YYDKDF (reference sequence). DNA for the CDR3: TGTGCCACCAGCGAGGGGTCGTGGTCCAGAGAAAAACTGTTTTTT. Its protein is CATSEGSWSREKLFF.

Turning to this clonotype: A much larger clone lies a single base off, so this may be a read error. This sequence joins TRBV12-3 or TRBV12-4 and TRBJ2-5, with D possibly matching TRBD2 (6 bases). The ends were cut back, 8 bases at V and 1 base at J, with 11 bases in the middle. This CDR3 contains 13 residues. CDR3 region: CASGAGPQETQYF. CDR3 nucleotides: TGTGCCAGCGGGGCGGGGCCCCAAGAGACCCAGTACTTC.

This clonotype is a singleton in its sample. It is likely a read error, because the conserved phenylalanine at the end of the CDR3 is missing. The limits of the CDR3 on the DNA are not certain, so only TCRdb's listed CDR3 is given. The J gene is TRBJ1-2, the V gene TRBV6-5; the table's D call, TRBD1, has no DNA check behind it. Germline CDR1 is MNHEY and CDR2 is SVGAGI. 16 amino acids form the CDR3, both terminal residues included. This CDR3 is CASNQVTGTGAYGHTL.

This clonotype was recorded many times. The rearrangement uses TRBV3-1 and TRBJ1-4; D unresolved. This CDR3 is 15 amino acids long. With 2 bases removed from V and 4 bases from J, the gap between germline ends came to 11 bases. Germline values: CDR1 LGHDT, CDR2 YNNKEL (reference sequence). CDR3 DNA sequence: TGTGCCAGCAGCCAATTCGACGGAGTTAATGAAAAACTGTTTTTT. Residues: CASSQFDGVNEKLFF.

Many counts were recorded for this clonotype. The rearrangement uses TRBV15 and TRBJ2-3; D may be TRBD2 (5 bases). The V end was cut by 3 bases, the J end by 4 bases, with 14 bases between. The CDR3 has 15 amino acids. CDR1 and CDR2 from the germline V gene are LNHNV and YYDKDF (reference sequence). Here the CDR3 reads CATSSVRSGADTQYF. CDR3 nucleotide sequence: TGTGCCACCAGCAGTGTGCGGTCCGGGGCAGATACGCAGTATTTT.

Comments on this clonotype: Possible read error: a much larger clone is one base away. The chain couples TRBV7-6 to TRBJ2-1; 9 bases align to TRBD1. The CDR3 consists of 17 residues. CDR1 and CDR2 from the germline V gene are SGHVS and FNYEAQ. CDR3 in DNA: TGTGCCAACAGCTTAGCTCCGACAGGGGGACCCTACAATGAGCAGTTCTTC. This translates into CANSLAPTGGPYNEQFF.

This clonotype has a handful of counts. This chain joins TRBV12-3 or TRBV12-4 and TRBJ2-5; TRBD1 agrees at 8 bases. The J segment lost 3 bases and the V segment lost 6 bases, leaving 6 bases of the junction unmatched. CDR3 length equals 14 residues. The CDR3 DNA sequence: TGTGCCAGCAGCGCTGGGACAGGAGAAGAGACCCAGTACTTC. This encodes CASSAGTGEETQYF.

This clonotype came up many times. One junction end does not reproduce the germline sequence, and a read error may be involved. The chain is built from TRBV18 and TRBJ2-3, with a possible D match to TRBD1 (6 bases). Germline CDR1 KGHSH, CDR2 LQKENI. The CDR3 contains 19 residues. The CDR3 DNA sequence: TGTACCAGCTCACCAGGAGGTCGAACGGACAGCCCTCACACAGATACGCAGTATTTT. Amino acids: CTSSPGGRTDSPHTDTQYF.

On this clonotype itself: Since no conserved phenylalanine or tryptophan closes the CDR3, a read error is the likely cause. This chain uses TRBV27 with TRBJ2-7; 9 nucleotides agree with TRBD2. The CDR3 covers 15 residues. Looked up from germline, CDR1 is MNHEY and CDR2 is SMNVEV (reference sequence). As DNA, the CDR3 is TGTGCCGGCAGTTTATTAGTAGCGGGAGTCTACGAGCAGTACTCC. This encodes CAGSLLVAGVYEQYS.

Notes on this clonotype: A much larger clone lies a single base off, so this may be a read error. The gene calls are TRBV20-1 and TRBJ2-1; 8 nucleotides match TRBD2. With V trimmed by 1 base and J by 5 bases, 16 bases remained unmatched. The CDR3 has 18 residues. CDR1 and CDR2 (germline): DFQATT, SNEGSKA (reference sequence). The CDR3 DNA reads TGCAGTGCTAGAGTTGAACACGGGTTAGCGGGGTCCCACAATGAGCAGTTCTTC. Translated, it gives CSARVEHGLAGSHNEQFF.